These 11 T cell receptor beta chains originate from one sample sequenced in a study of T cells in Graves' hyperthyroidism and ophthalmopathy. Amplified TCR beta CDR3 regions came from RNA transcripts. Initially, a first-round RT-PCR of the TCR CDR3 employed the HTBI primer set. TCRdb used MiXCR to reprocess the multiplex PCR reads, holding one entry per CDR3 protein. Among almost 600,000 distinct CDR3 sequences listed, 46% were seen once. Sample: peripheral blood or thyroid tissue (not recorded which). These receptors all stem from a woman aged 18-35 years with Graves' hyperthyroidism.

Many counts were recorded for this clonotype. The chain couples TRBV20-1 to TRBJ2-7; D is ambiguous. The CDR3 covers 14 residues. Germline assignment: CDR1 DFQATT and CDR2 SNEGSKA (reference sequence). Deletions cut 2 bases from V and 0 bases from J, with 11 bases between. CDR3 protein: CSARTALFSYEQYF. DNA for the CDR3: TGCAGTGCTAGAACGGCGCTTTTCTCCTACGAGCAGTACTTC.

This clonotype was recorded many times. This chain links TRBV7-2 with TRBJ2-5; no definite D call. This CDR3 contains 14 residues. V was trimmed by 5 bases and J by 4 bases, leaving 14 bases between them. Germline CDR1 and CDR2: SGHTA and FQGNSA. The CDR3 loop reads CASSRVPLRETQYF. The CDR3 DNA sequence: TGTGCCAGCAGCCGGGTCCCCCTTAGAGAGACCCAGTACTTC.

The chain is built from TRBV7-3 and TRBJ2-6; D is uncertain. With 3 bases removed from V and 2 bases from J, the gap between germline ends came to 8 bases. The CDR3 runs to 15 residues. From germline, CDR1 is SGHTA and CDR2 FQGTGA. The DNA of the CDR3 is TGTGCCAGCAGCTTGATTGGGACTGGGGCCAACGTCCTGACTTTC. Amino acids: CASSLIGTGANVLTF.

The chain employs TRBV7-8 and TRBJ2-5, with a possible D match to TRBD1 (5 bases). CDR1 is SGHVS, CDR2 FQNEAQ, per germline. The CDR3 runs to 15 residues. With 4 bases removed from V and 1 base from J, the gap between germline ends came to 13 bases. This CDR3 is CASSSEGAVQETQYF. The DNA of the CDR3 is TGTGCCAGCAGCTCGGAAGGGGCGGTCCAAGAGACCCAGTACTTC. The full variable domain, its missing parts supplied by reference TRBV7-8 and TRBJ2-5, is GAGVSQSPRYKVAKRGQDVALRCDPISGHVSLFWYQQALGQGPEFLTYFQNEAQLDKSGLPSDRFFAERPEGSVSTLKIQRTQQEDSAVYLCASSSEGAVQETQYFGPGTRLLVL.

This clonotype was seen repeatedly, ten times or more. The V call is TRBV12-3 or TRBV12-4, the J call TRBJ2-7; 7 bases map to TRBD2. The CDR3 is 15 residues long. Unmatched junction bases numbered 14, after V lost 6 bases and J lost 6 bases. This CDR3 is CASSPAGDGFFEQYF. The CDR3 nucleotides are TGTGCCAGCAGCCCCGCGGGGGACGGTTTCTTCGAGCAGTACTTC.

This clonotype was seen at least ten times. V and J are TRBV24-1 and TRBJ2-5; unclear D gene. The germline gives CDR1 KGHDR, CDR2 SFDVKD. The CDR3 has 13 amino acids. Trimming cost V 5 bases and J 0 bases, with 6 bases left between them. In DNA form, the CDR3 reads TGTGCCACCAGTGTCCGGGACCAAGAGACCCAGTACTTC. Its protein is CATSVRDQETQYF.

This clonotype appeared a few times. This chain connects TRBV12-3 or TRBV12-4 to TRBJ1-6, with D tentatively TRBD1 (5 bases). The CDR3 spans 17 residues. V was cut by 8 bases and J by 0 bases, with 17 bases left in between. As DNA, the CDR3 is TGTGCCAGCTCCCCACAGGCAAGAAGCTCCTATAATTCACCCCTCCACTTT. This encodes CASSPQARSSYNSPLHF.

The rearrangement links TRBV4-2 to TRBJ1-2; tentatively, D is TRBD1 (5 bases). The CDR3 sequence is 11 residues long. The germline V and J ends were trimmed by 5 bases and 11 bases, with 12 bases remaining between them. Germline CDR1 reads LGHNA; CDR2 reads YNFKEQ. The CDR3: CASSFSRGYTF. The DNA of the CDR3 is TGTGCCAGCAGCTTCTCTAGGGGATACACCTTC.

Regarding this clonotype: With a much larger clone just one base away, this may be a read error. The chain joins TRBV20-1 to TRBJ2-7; the match to TRBD2 covers 9 bases. This CDR3 has 14 residues. The germline V gene has CDR1 DFQATT and CDR2 SNEGSKA (reference sequence). Trimming at V came to 1 base and at J to 3 bases, leaving 4 bases not matched to a gene. The chain's CDR3 is CSARGSGRHYEQYF. Written as DNA, the CDR3 is TGCAGTGCTAGAGGCAGCGGGAGGCACTACGAGCAGTACTTC.

This clonotype turned up a few times. The V and J genes are TRBV11-3 and TRBJ2-5; no definite D call. V shed 2 bases and J shed 5 bases, with 18 bases lying between them. The CDR3 runs 16 residues. Germline V gives CDR1 SGHNT, CDR2 YENEEA. In DNA form, the CDR3 reads TGTGCCAGCAGCTTACTACCCCCGGGTCGTGGGGAGACCCAGTACTTC. This translates into CASSLLPPGRGETQYF. Variable domain in full (rest from reference TRBV11-3 and TRBJ2-5): EAGVVQSPRYKIIEKKQPVAFWCNPISGHNTLYWYLQNLGQGPELLIRYENEEAVDDSQLPKDRFSAERLKGVDSTLKIQPAELGDSAVYLCASSLLPPGRGETQYFGPGTRLLVL.

A few counts support this clonotype. This may arise from a read error, as a much more abundant clone is one base away. The J gene is TRBJ1-6, the V gene TRBV5-4; no firm D call. V lost 2 bases, J lost 2 bases, and 2 bases lay in between. The germline V gene has CDR1 SGHNT and CDR2 YYREEE (reference sequence). This CDR3 spans 13 amino acids. The CDR3 DNA reads as TGTGCCAGCAGCTTACCCTATAATTCACCCCTCCACTTT. Amino acids: CASSLPYNSPLHF.